These 20 T cell receptor beta chains originate from one sample sequenced in a study of early T cells in non-severe SARS-CoV-2 infection. TCRdb processed the 5' RACE reads anew with MiXCR; each CDR3 protein has one entry. Of under 90,000 distinct CDR3 sequences listed, less than 15% are singletons. Sequences were obtained from whole blood. These receptors were obtained from an adult who was a healthcare worker with PCR-confirmed SARS-CoV-2 infection or an uninfected control (not recorded which).

The genes are TRBV28 and TRBJ2-7; the match to TRBD2 covers 7 bases. There are 14 residues in the CDR3. Germline lookup yields CDR1 MDHEN and CDR2 SYDVKM. V dropped 5 bases and J dropped 2; count of bases not matched to a gene: 6. CDR3 DNA sequence: TGTGCCAGCAGTACGGGGACTAACCCCTACGAGCAGTACTTC. It is translated as CASSTGTNPYEQYF.

In its sample, this clonotype was seen many times. V gene TRBV28 combines with J gene TRBJ1-2; TRBD1 agrees at 12 bases. The CDR3 is made up of 19 amino acids. Germline loops: CDR1 MDHEN, CDR2 SYDVKM. The trim removed 2 bases at V and 5 bases at J, leaving 15 bases unmatched. CDR3 sequence: CASSLLIPGQGAFLYGYTF. Here the CDR3 DNA reads TGTGCCAGCAGTTTACTAATCCCGGGACAGGGGGCATTTCTTTATGGCTACACCTTC.

The gene calls are TRBV4-3 and TRBJ2-7; D is unclear. CDR1 is LGHNA, CDR2 YSLEER, per germline. The length of the CDR3 is 14 residues. V lost 1 base, J lost 2 bases, and 9 bases lay in between. The CDR3, as DNA: TGCGCCAGCAGCCAAGTAGCAGGCCCCTACGAGCAGTACTTC. It specifies CASSQVAGPYEQYF.

The V call is TRBV10-2, the J call TRBJ1-1; the D is unclear. The CDR3 is 11 amino acids. Germline V gene data show CDR1 as WSHSY and CDR2 as SAAADI. Trimming shortened V by 3 bases and J by 7 bases, and 6 bases separated the two germline ends. CDR3 DNA: TGCGCCAGCAGTGAAAGACTTGAAGCTTTCTTT. It codes for CASSERLEAFF.

The table lists this clonotype with a few counts. This chain connects TRBV5-5 to TRBJ2-2; TRBD1 or TRBD2 may be the D gene (5 bases each). The CDR3 has 16 amino acids. Trimming stripped 0 bases from V and 4 bases from J, with 13 bases between. CDR1 is SGHKS, CDR2 YYEKEE, per germline (reference sequence). CDR3 nucleotide sequence: TGTGCCAGCAGCTTGGGGGCAGGGACCTTCACCGGGGAGCTGTTTTTT. Amino acid sequence: CASSLGAGTFTGELFF.

This clonotype has a handful of counts. V usage is TRBV28 and J usage is TRBJ2-2, with a tentative D call TRBD2 (6 bases). V lost 3 bases and J 0 bases, leaving 8 bases between the germline ends. The CDR3 loop spans 15 amino acids. Germline V gene data show CDR1 as MDHEN and CDR2 as SYDVKM. This CDR3 is CASSFRRANTGELFF. CDR3 sequence (DNA): TGTGCCAGCAGTTTTCGGAGGGCGAACACCGGGGAGCTGTTTTTT.

This clonotype was found a few times. This chain connects TRBV28 to TRBJ2-7; D is possibly TRBD1 (5 bases). The CDR3 contains 13 residues. The germline gives CDR1 MDHEN, CDR2 SYDVKM. The V end lost 6 bases, the J end lost 2 bases, and 11 bases lay between the germline ends. As DNA, the CDR3 is TGTGCCAGCAGCACTCAGACAGCCTACGAGCAGTACTTC. Residues: CASSTQTAYEQYF.

This clonotype turned up a few times. The CDR3: CSILNTDTQYF. In DNA, the CDR3 is TGCAGCATCCTAAACACAGATACGCAGTATTTT. This sequence joins TRBV29-1 and TRBJ2-3; D is unresolved. V was shortened by 8 bases and J by 2 bases, with 8 bases between the two germline ends. This CDR3 region has 11 residues. In germline, CDR1 is SQVTM, CDR2 ANQGSEA.

In this sample, this clonotype turned up a few times. This sequence joins TRBV29-1 and TRBJ1-1; D perhaps matches TRBD1 (6 bases). This CDR3 is built from 13 residues. The germline V gene encodes CDR1 SQVTM and CDR2 ANQGSEA. Trimming removed 7 bases at V and 4 bases at J, with 16 bases between. CDR3 residues: CSARDTAVTEAFF. For the CDR3, the DNA is TGCAGCGCGCGGGACACGGCGGTCACTGAAGCTTTCTTT.

J is TRBJ2-7 and V is TRBV30; tentatively, D is TRBD1 (5 bases). The germline V gene has CDR1 GTSNPN and CDR2 SVGIG (reference sequence). Trimming shortened V by 5 bases and J by 2 bases, and 7 bases separated the two germline ends. The CDR3 has 11 residues. The CDR3 protein is CAWGATYEQYF. In DNA, the CDR3 is TGTGCCTGGGGGGCCACCTACGAGCAGTACTTC. The full variable domain, completed using reference TRBV30 and TRBJ2-7, is SQTIHQWPATLVQPVGSPLSLECTVEGTSNPNLYWYRQAAGRGLQLLFYSVGIGQISSEVPQNLSASRPQDRQFILSSKKLLLSDSGFYLCAWGATYEQYFGPGTRLTVT.

At least ten counts were recorded for this clonotype. The CDR3 is CASSQGSGSGANVLTF. The CDR3 DNA reads TGTGCCAGCAGCCAGGGAAGCGGATCTGGGGCCAACGTCCTGACTTTC. J is TRBJ2-6 and V is TRBV3-1, with D maybe TRBD2 (5 bases). Germline V gene sequence: CDR1 LGHDT, CDR2 YNNKEL (reference sequence). CDR3 size: 16 residues. The V end lost 3 bases, the J end lost 1 base, and 10 bases lay between the germline ends.

The chain combines TRBV4-1 with TRBJ1-4; TRBD1 is a possible D gene (5 bases). V was shortened by 0 bases and J by 4 bases, with 21 bases between the two germline ends. Germline values: CDR1 MGHRA, CDR2 YSYEKL. The CDR3 runs 19 residues. CDR3 bases: TGCGCCAGCAGCCAAGATCTAAGGGGCGGCGGTGTTTATAATGAAAAACTGTTTTTT. As protein: CASSQDLRGGGVYNEKLFF.

This clonotype was counted a few times. The gene calls are TRBV13 and TRBJ2-5, with D possibly matching TRBD2 (7 bases). V shed 3 bases and J shed 1 base, with 15 bases lying between them. CDR1 PRHDT and CDR2 FYEKMQ come from the germline V gene (reference sequence). This CDR3 spans 16 amino acids. CDR3 DNA sequence: TGTGCCAGCAGCTTTGCGGGGGCCGGACCCCAAGAGACCCAGTACTTC. It codes for CASSFAGAGPQETQYF.

J is TRBJ2-7 and V is TRBV4-1; D possibly corresponds to TRBD1 (7 bases). CDR1 is MGHRA and CDR2 is YSYEKL in the germline V gene. The CDR3 totals 16 residues. V was cut by 4 bases and J by 0 bases, with 16 bases left in between. CDR3 sequence (DNA): TGCGCCAGCAGCCCTACTAGCAGGGGGACCTCCTACGAGCAGTACTTC. It translates to CASSPTSRGTSYEQYF.

At least ten counts were recorded for this clonotype. This chain uses TRBV5-1 with TRBJ2-3; 7 bases agree with TRBD2. This CDR3 has 15 amino acids. The V gene end was trimmed by 4 bases and the J gene end by 2 bases; junction bases not matched to a gene: 7. The V gene's germline CDR1 is SGHRS and CDR2 YFSETQ. The CDR3 DNA follows: TGCGCCAGCAGCCAGTGGCGGGACTACACAGATACGCAGTATTTT. This codes for CASSQWRDYTDTQYF.

A few counts support this clonotype. The chain links TRBV2 to TRBJ2-7; D is unclear. This CDR3 spans 11 amino acids. The germline V gene has CDR1 SNHLY and CDR2 FYNNEI. The ends were cut back, 2 bases at V and 6 bases at J, with 5 bases in the middle. In DNA form, the CDR3 reads TGTGCCAGCAGTGAAATTCGCGAGCAGTACTTC. This encodes CASSEIREQYF.

The V gene is TRBV7-2, the J gene TRBJ2-3; D gene ambiguous. The germline V and J ends were trimmed by 0 bases and 1 base, with 11 bases remaining between them. The CDR3 sequence is 16 residues long. CDR1 is SGHTA, CDR2 FQGNSA, per germline. CDR3 sequence (DNA): TGTGCCAGCAGCTTAGCGGTTCGGTCGGGCACAGATACGCAGTATTTT. This encodes CASSLAVRSGTDTQYF.

This clonotype was found many times. V gene TRBV28 combines with J gene TRBJ1-2; D gene ambiguous. The CDR3 covers 12 residues. V was pared by 3 bases and J by 2 bases, with 4 bases between. CDR1 is MDHEN, CDR2 SYDVKM, per germline. The CDR3 protein is CASSFRNYGYTF. In nucleotides, the CDR3 is TGTGCCAGCAGTTTCCGAAACTATGGCTACACCTTC.

The CDR3 region is CASSKTSGQETQYF. The CDR3 nucleotides are TGTGCCAGCAGTAAGACTAGCGGTCAAGAGACCCAGTACTTC. The chain combines TRBV7-2 with TRBJ2-5; 9 bases match TRBD2. The CDR3 runs to 14 residues. Germline values: CDR1 SGHTA, CDR2 FQGNSA. The trim removed 6 bases at V and 2 bases at J, leaving 4 bases unmatched.

The V call is TRBV12-3 or TRBV12-4, the J call TRBJ2-6; 7 bases line up with TRBD1. V shed 7 bases, J shed 4 bases, and the junction held 7 bases outside the gene matches. CDR3 length: 15 residues. The CDR3 sequence is CASNRQGLGANVLTF. CDR3 bases: TGTGCCAGCAATCGACAGGGCTTAGGGGCCAACGTCCTGACTTTC.